The T cell receptor (beta chain) described here comes from a study of blood T cell repertoires in COVID-19. V was shortened by 2 bases and J by 0 bases, with 14 bases between the two germline ends. The CDR3 spans 16 residues. Germline-derived CDR1 and CDR2 are SGHVS and FQNEAQ. Source study methods: Reference gene primers were amplified, and this amplification served to estimate nucleated cell counts. Produced via immunoSEQ multiplex PCR; TCRdb's table is partial and in-frame only. The V and J calls and clone size come from that table; D and trimming were worked out from the DNA. Among just over 650,000 clones, just under 90% were seen once, and the ten largest hold more than 0.25%.

The rearrangement links TRBV7-8 to TRBJ2-7, with D possibly matching TRBD2 (6 bases). The clonotype originates from a young woman with acute or convalescent COVID-19. Sequenced sample: peripheral blood. This CDR3 reads CASSLSPRGSSYEQYF. CDR3 nucleotide sequence: TGTGCCAGCAGCTTAAGCCCTCGGGGGAGCTCCTACGAGCAGTACTTC. Full variable domain (remainder filled in from reference TRBV7-8 and TRBJ2-7): GAGVSQSPRYKVAKRGQDVALRCDPISGHVSLFWYQQALGQGPEFLTYFQNEAQLDKSGLPSDRFFAERPEGSVSTLKIQRTQQEDSAVYLCASSLSPRGSSYEQYFGPGTRLTVT.